This T cell receptor beta chain derives from a study of blood T cell repertoires in COVID-19. The repertoire was sequenced with immunoSEQ multiplex PCR; TCRdb's copy has only in-frame clones and lacks some. Of about 62,000 clones listed, 86% are singletons. The ends were cut back, 1 base at V and 2 bases at J, with 10 bases in the middle. Germline CDR1 reads SGHRS; CDR2 reads YFSETQ. The CDR3 covers 14 residues. This sequence originates from a woman aged 80 or over with acute or convalescent COVID-19. The specimen was peripheral blood. This chain connects TRBV5-1 to TRBJ2-7; tentatively, D is TRBD1 (6 bases). CDR3 in DNA: TGCGCCAGCAGCTTGAGGGCAGGGGCCTACGAGCAGTACTTC. Translation: CASSLRAGAYEQYF. Based on the CDR3 plus reference TRBV5-1 and TRBJ2-7, the full variable domain is KAGVTQTPRYLIKTRGQQVTLSCSPISGHRSVSWYQQTPGQGLQFLFEYFSETQRNKGNFPGRFSGRQFSNSRSEMNVSTLELGDSALYLCASSLRAGAYEQYFGPGTRLTVT.